Listed below are T cell receptor beta chains from one sample, sequenced in a study of blood T cell repertoires in COVID-19. Sequencing was performed with immunoSEQ multiplex PCR; in TCRdb, only in-frame clones are kept and a portion is missing. The sample includes fewer than 200,000 clones, less than 85% of them seen just once. The sequencing sample was made of peripheral blood. The receptors come from a woman between 40 and 55 years old with COVID-19, enrolled during active disease. CDR3s include the opening cysteine and the closing phenylalanine or tryptophan. A D gene is named only where the DNA matches it firmly. Rows may omit the clone size; those that give it use once, few, many or a size class.

v_gene: TRBV6-6
d_gene: -
abundance: few
j_gene: TRBJ2-7
CDR3nt: TGTGCCAGCAAAAACGATGGGCCAGCTTTTCGGCAGTACTTC
CDR3aa: CASKNDGPAFRQYF

v_gene: TRBV10-3
d_gene: -
abundance: -
j_gene: TRBJ1-1
CDR3nt: TGTGCCATCAGTGAGGGGTTACTAAACACTGAAGCTTTCTTT
CDR3aa: CAISEGLLNTEAFF

v_gene: TRBV19
d_gene: TRBD1
abundance: -
j_gene: TRBJ1-5
CDR3nt: TGTGCCAGTAGCAACGACAGGGTGTGGCAGCCCCAGCATTTT
CDR3aa: CASSNDRVWQPQHF

v_gene: TRBV11-2
d_gene: TRBD2
abundance: few
j_gene: TRBJ2-1
CDR3nt: TGTGCCAGCAGCTCCCATAGGGGGGCCGGGACTAGCGGGAGCAATGAGCAGTTCTTC
CDR3aa: CASSSHRGAGTSGSNEQFF

v_gene: TRBV5-6
d_gene: TRBD1
abundance: -
j_gene: TRBJ1-2
CDR3nt: TGTGCCAGCAGCTTGGGGGACAGCTATGGCTACACCTTC
CDR3aa: CASSLGDSYGYTF

v_gene: TRBV28
d_gene: -
abundance: -
j_gene: TRBJ2-1
CDR3nt: TGTGCCAGCAGTGGGGACAAGCGGTACTCCTACAATGAGCAGTTCTTC
CDR3aa: CASSGDKRYSYNEQFF

v_gene: TRBV2
d_gene: -
abundance: -
j_gene: TRBJ2-7
CDR3nt: TGTGCCAGCAGGTGGGAGAGTGGGTCCTACGAGCAGTACTTC
CDR3aa: CASRWESGSYEQYF

v_gene: TRBV7-2
d_gene: TRBD1
abundance: -
j_gene: TRBJ2-3
CDR3nt: TGTGCCAGCAGCTCAGGACAGGGGGCTGGAGATACGCAGTATTTT
CDR3aa: CASSSGQGAGDTQYF

v_gene: TRBV5-8
d_gene: -
abundance: few
j_gene: TRBJ2-2
CDR3nt: TGTGCCAGCAGCTTGCTGGGAGACGCCGCGAACACCGGGGAGCTGTTTTTT
CDR3aa: CASSLLGDAANTGELFF

v_gene: TRBV12-5
d_gene: -
abundance: -
j_gene: TRBJ2-1
CDR3nt: TGTGCTAGTGGTTTGAGCCGACAGCCATCGGCCTACAATGAGCAGTTCTTC
CDR3aa: CASGLSRQPSAYNEQFF

v_gene: TRBV18
d_gene: -
abundance: -
j_gene: TRBJ1-3
CDR3nt: TGTGCCAGCTCAGTATACGGTCTCTCTGGAAACACCATATATTTT
CDR3aa: CASSVYGLSGNTIYF

v_gene: TRBV11-2
d_gene: -
abundance: -
j_gene: TRBJ2-3
CDR3nt: TGTGCCAGCAGCTTAGATCCAGTGGATACGCAGTATTTT
CDR3aa: CASSLDPVDTQYF

v_gene: TRBV30
d_gene: TRBD2
abundance: -
j_gene: TRBJ2-1
CDR3nt: TGTGCCTGCACCCTTACTAGCGGGGGAGACAATGAGCAGTTCTTC
CDR3aa: CACTLTSGGDNEQFF

v_gene: TRBV7-2
d_gene: -
abundance: -
j_gene: TRBJ1-1
CDR3nt: TGTGCCAGCAGCTTAGCCAGTAAAGCTTTCTTT
CDR3aa: CASSLASKAFF

v_gene: TRBV5-1
d_gene: -
abundance: -
j_gene: TRBJ2-5
CDR3nt: TGCGCCAGCAGCCGTGAGGGGGTAGCGTCGTACCAAGAGACCCAGTACTTC
CDR3aa: CASSREGVASYQETQYF

v_gene: TRBV2
d_gene: TRBD2
abundance: -
j_gene: TRBJ2-1
CDR3nt: TGTGCCAGCAAAACTAGCGGGAGTTTAGTTAATGAGCAGTTCTTC
CDR3aa: CASKTSGSLVNEQFF

v_gene: TRBV5-1
d_gene: TRBD2
abundance: -
j_gene: TRBJ2-1
CDR3nt: TGCGCCAGCAGCCTCGGACTAGCGGGAGGGAGGGGCGACAATGAGCAGTTCTTC
CDR3aa: CASSLGLAGGRGDNEQFF

v_gene: TRBV7-9
d_gene: -
abundance: -
j_gene: TRBJ1-2
CDR3nt: TGTGCCAGCAGCTTAGGTTTTAGGACAGATATTACTAACTATGGCTACACCTTC
CDR3aa: CASSLGFRTDITNYGYTF

v_gene: TRBV7-6
d_gene: TRBD2
abundance: -
j_gene: TRBJ2-3
CDR3nt: TGTGCCAGCAGCTTAGGGCCTAGCGGGGGGGCCAGAGCAGATACGCAGTATTTT
CDR3aa: CASSLGPSGGARADTQYF

v_gene: TRBV5-8
d_gene: TRBD1
abundance: -
j_gene: TRBJ1-1
CDR3nt: TGTGCCAGCAGTTCGACCGGGACAGTACTTCCCACTGAAGCTTTCTTT
CDR3aa: CASSSTGTVLPTEAFF

v_gene: TRBV5-4
d_gene: TRBD2
abundance: few
j_gene: TRBJ2-3
CDR3nt: TGTGCCAGCAGCTCGGGACTAGCGGGAGGTCAGGTCCCGCAGTATTTT
CDR3aa: CASSSGLAGGQVPQYF

v_gene: TRBV11-3
d_gene: TRBD2
abundance: -
j_gene: TRBJ2-1
CDR3nt: TGTGCCAGCAGCTTAGGTACTAGCGGGGGGAATGAGCAGTTCTTC
CDR3aa: CASSLGTSGGNEQFF

v_gene: TRBV29-1
d_gene: -
abundance: -
j_gene: TRBJ1-1
CDR3nt: TGCAGCGTTGTTTGGCGTCGGGCTGAAGCTTTCTTT
CDR3aa: CSVVWRRAEAFF

v_gene: TRBV12-3/TRBV12-4
d_gene: -
abundance: -
j_gene: TRBJ2-5
CDR3nt: TGTGCCAGCAGTTTAACGACATTAGAGACCCAGTACTTC
CDR3aa: CASSLTTLETQYF

v_gene: TRBV18
d_gene: -
abundance: -
j_gene: TRBJ2-7
CDR3nt: TGTGCCAGCTCATTCGGAACGGGTGCGGGGTACGAGCAGTACTTC
CDR3aa: CASSFGTGAGYEQYF

v_gene: TRBV7-9
d_gene: TRBD1
abundance: -
j_gene: TRBJ2-2
CDR3nt: TGTGCCAGCAGCTCAGGGACAGCAATCAAGGTCACCGGGGAGCTGTTTTTT
CDR3aa: CASSSGTAIKVTGELFF

v_gene: TRBV9
d_gene: -
abundance: once
j_gene: TRBJ2-2
CDR3nt: TGTGCCAGCAGCGCCCTAAGTTTGCCCGGGGAGCTGTTTTTT
CDR3aa: CASSALSLPGELFF

v_gene: TRBV2
d_gene: -
abundance: -
j_gene: TRBJ2-1
CDR3nt: TGTGCCAGCAGTGAAGAGGTGGGGCGGAAAGGTAACAATGAGCAGTTCTTC
CDR3aa: CASSEEVGRKGNNEQFF

v_gene: TRBV5-1
d_gene: TRBD1
abundance: once
j_gene: TRBJ1-2
CDR3nt: TGCGCCAGCAGCTTCGGACAGGCCAACTATGGCTACACCTTC
CDR3aa: CASSFGQANYGYTF

v_gene: TRBV4-1
d_gene: -
abundance: few
j_gene: TRBJ2-1
CDR3nt: TGCGCCAGCAGCCAAGATGTATCGGTGAATGAGCAGTTCTTC
CDR3aa: CASSQDVSVNEQFF

v_gene: TRBV2
d_gene: -
abundance: once
j_gene: TRBJ2-3
CDR3nt: TGTGCCAGCAGTGCGGACAGCTACACAGATACGCAGTATTTT
CDR3aa: CASSADSYTDTQYF

v_gene: TRBV29-1
d_gene: TRBD2
abundance: -
j_gene: TRBJ2-2
CDR3nt: TGCAGCGTTGGTCTCCTAGCGGGAGGGTACACCGGGGAGCTGTTTTTT
CDR3aa: CSVGLLAGGYTGELFF

v_gene: TRBV2
d_gene: -
abundance: -
j_gene: TRBJ1-3
CDR3nt: TGTGCCAGCGGTACGAGCTCTGGAAACACCATATATTTT
CDR3aa: CASGTSSGNTIYF

v_gene: TRBV28
d_gene: TRBD2
abundance: -
j_gene: TRBJ2-5
CDR3nt: TGTGCCACCATAGCGGGAGGACTCCAAGAGACCCAGTACTTC
CDR3aa: CATIAGGLQETQYF

v_gene: TRBV5-8
d_gene: TRBD1
abundance: -
j_gene: TRBJ1-6
CDR3nt: TGTGCCAGCAGCCAACCGGGACAGGGTATTTATTCACCCCTCCACTTT
CDR3aa: CASSQPGQGIYSPLHF

v_gene: TRBV18
d_gene: TRBD1
abundance: -
j_gene: TRBJ2-1
CDR3nt: TGTGCCAGCTCACCACTCGGGGGACAGGATGAGCAGTTCTTC
CDR3aa: CASSPLGGQDEQFF

v_gene: TRBV19
d_gene: TRBD2
abundance: once
j_gene: TRBJ2-7
CDR3nt: TGTGCCAGTAGTGCCTCGGGACTAGTTGGCGAGCAGTACTTC
CDR3aa: CASSASGLVGEQYF

v_gene: TRBV7-9
d_gene: -
abundance: -
j_gene: TRBJ1-2
CDR3nt: TGTGCCAGCAGCATGACAGCTCATGGCTACACCTTC
CDR3aa: CASSMTAHGYTF

v_gene: TRBV3-1/TRBV3-2
d_gene: TRBD2
abundance: -
j_gene: TRBJ2-1
CDR3nt: TGTGCCAGCAGCCCAATCCGGACTAGCGGGAATGAGCAGTTCTTC
CDR3aa: CASSPIRTSGNEQFF

v_gene: TRBV6-5
d_gene: TRBD2
abundance: -
j_gene: TRBJ2-7
CDR3nt: TGTGCCAGCAGTCCGACTAGCGGGAGCTACGAGCAGTACTTC
CDR3aa: CASSPTSGSYEQYF

v_gene: TRBV5-1
d_gene: TRBD2
abundance: -
j_gene: TRBJ2-3
CDR3nt: TGCGCCAGCAGCCTGGGACTAGCGGGGGGGGCACCAGATACGCAGTATTTT
CDR3aa: CASSLGLAGGAPDTQYF

v_gene: TRBV9
d_gene: TRBD2
abundance: once
j_gene: TRBJ2-5
CDR3nt: TGTGCCAGCAGCGTAAGCCCCCTCGGGGGGGGAGAGACCCAGTACTTC
CDR3aa: CASSVSPLGGGETQYF

v_gene: TRBV24-1
d_gene: -
abundance: -
j_gene: TRBJ2-3
CDR3nt: TGTGCCACCAGTGATTCCCGGACAGTTACGCAGTATTTT
CDR3aa: CATSDSRTVTQYF

v_gene: TRBV7-6
d_gene: TRBD2
abundance: -
j_gene: TRBJ2-1
CDR3nt: TGTGCCAGCAGCTTAATTCTAACTACGGCGGGGGGAAGCTATGAGCAGTTCTTC
CDR3aa: CASSLILTTAGGSYEQFF

v_gene: TRBV18
d_gene: TRBD2
abundance: -
j_gene: TRBJ2-5
CDR3nt: TGTGCCAGCTCTCCCCTCTACCCGGGGCTAGCGGGAAAAACCCCCCAAGAGACCCAGTACTTC
CDR3aa: CASSPLYPGLAGKTPQETQYF

v_gene: TRBV19
d_gene: -
abundance: once
j_gene: TRBJ1-5
CDR3nt: TGTGCCAGTAAGGAAGGAAGGAGAGGGAGCAATCAGCCCCAGCATTTT
CDR3aa: CASKEGRRGSNQPQHF

v_gene: TRBV6-5
d_gene: -
abundance: -
j_gene: TRBJ2-2
CDR3nt: TGTGCCAGCATTCGGGGGGCGGCCGGGGAGCTGTTTTTT
CDR3aa: CASIRGAAGELFF

v_gene: TRBV16
d_gene: TRBD2
abundance: -
j_gene: TRBJ2-2
CDR3nt: TGTGCCAGCACCCAGCAGACTAGCGTTGCGAACACCGGGGAGCTGTTTTTT
CDR3aa: CASTQQTSVANTGELFF

v_gene: TRBV5-5
d_gene: TRBD1
abundance: -
j_gene: TRBJ1-1
CDR3nt: TGTGCCAGCAGCGGACCGGGACAGGGGTTGGAGGTGGCTTTCTTT
CDR3aa: CASSGPGQGLEVAFF

v_gene: TRBV6-5
d_gene: TRBD2
abundance: -
j_gene: TRBJ2-1
CDR3nt: TGTGCCAGCACTATAGCGGGAGGAGTTGGCAATGAGCAGTTCTTC
CDR3aa: CASTIAGGVGNEQFF

v_gene: TRBV6-2/TRBV6-3
d_gene: TRBD1
abundance: -
j_gene: TRBJ1-2
CDR3nt: TGTGCCAGCAGTAACAACAGGGGACCTAACTATGGCTACACCTTC
CDR3aa: CASSNNRGPNYGYTF

v_gene: TRBV28
d_gene: TRBD1
abundance: once
j_gene: TRBJ2-1
CDR3nt: TGTGCCAGCGAAGCACAGGGGGCAGGTCATGAGTTCTTC
CDR3aa: CASEAQGAGHEFF

v_gene: TRBV4-1
d_gene: -
abundance: -
j_gene: TRBJ1-1
CDR3nt: TGCGCCAGCAGCCAAGGGCAGGGGTCGCATGAGGAAGCTTTCTTT
CDR3aa: CASSQGQGSHEEAFF

v_gene: TRBV29-1
d_gene: TRBD2
abundance: -
j_gene: TRBJ2-3
CDR3nt: TGCAGCGTCGCGAGCGGGGGGGCGTCAGATACGCAGTATTTT
CDR3aa: CSVASGGASDTQYF

v_gene: TRBV9
d_gene: TRBD2
abundance: -
j_gene: TRBJ2-2
CDR3nt: TGTGCCAGCAGCGTAGCTACGGTGGGGTGGACTAGCGGGAGGACCGGGGAGCTGTTTTTT
CDR3aa: CASSVATVGWTSGRTGELFF